One and the same sample provided the 8 T cell receptor beta chains below, sequenced in a study of cytomegalovirus exposure and HLA in healthy donors. 13 Jbeta primers and 60 Vbeta primers were used for the PCR. Profiled with immunoSEQ multiplex PCR; TCRdb holds only in-frame clones, not every one. The table lists some 190,000 clones, 76% of them singletons. Source material: PBMCs. Receptors were obtained from a woman between 25 and 40 years old in good health and CMV-seropositive.

This sequence joins TRBV9 and TRBJ1-4; D not certain. Trimming shortened V by 0 bases and J by 2 bases, and 11 bases separated the two germline ends. Germline-derived CDR1 and CDR2 are SGDLS and YYNGEE. The CDR3 sequence is 16 residues long. CDR3 sequence reads: CASSVGAGNTNEKLFF. DNA for the CDR3: TGTGCCAGCAGCGTAGGGGCGGGGAACACTAATGAAAAACTGTTTTTT.

This clone has just a few counts. V and J are TRBV9 and TRBJ2-1; 8 bases are shared with TRBD1. Germline V gene data show CDR1 as SGDLS and CDR2 as YYNGEE. This CDR3 comprises 16 residues. With V trimmed by 1 base and J by 6 bases, 9 bases remained unmatched. The CDR3 nucleotides read TGTGCCAGCAGCGTATCGACAGGGACAGGTGCCAATGAGCAGTTCTTC. The encoded protein is CASSVSTGTGANEQFF.

The chain links TRBV27 to TRBJ1-4, with D perhaps matching TRBD1 (5 bases). The CDR3 sequence is 15 residues long. V shed 0 bases and J shed 3 bases, with 8 bases lying between them. Germline V gene lookup returns CDR1 MNHEY and CDR2 SMNVEV (reference sequence). CDR3 nucleotides: TGTGCCAGCAGTTTATCGACAGCTTCTAATGAAAAACTGTTTTTT. Protein product: CASSLSTASNEKLFF.

The rearrangement joins TRBV6-6 to TRBJ1-1; maybe TRBD1 (5 bases). This CDR3 region has 13 residues. CDR1 and CDR2 (germline): MNHNY, SVGAGI (reference sequence). Trimming removed 2 bases from V and 1 base from J, with 5 bases in between. CDR3 coding DNA: TGTGCCAGCAGTTACGGACAGAACACTGAAGCTTTCTTT. Amino acids: CASSYGQNTEAFF.

This clone came up a few times. The chain carries TRBV6-1 and TRBJ2-3; maybe TRBD1 (6 bases). This CDR3 has 15 residues. CDR1 and CDR2 (germline): MNHNS, SASEGT. Between the trimmed V and J ends, which lost 5 bases and 6 bases, there was a span of 18 bases. DNA for the CDR3: TGTGCCAGCAGTTCTCAGACAGGTGGTAGGGATACGCAGTATTTT. Amino acids: CASSSQTGGRDTQYF.

The chain couples TRBV30 to TRBJ2-4; perhaps TRBD2 as D (5 bases). Germline V gene lookup returns CDR1 GTSNPN and CDR2 SVGIG (reference sequence). V was clipped by 1 base and J by 12 bases, with 13 bases between them. This CDR3 is 12 amino acids long. The DNA for the CDR3 is TGTGCCTGGAGTGAGGAGAAGGCGGGTCAGTACTTC. It is translated as CAWSEEKAGQYF.

The chain employs TRBV4-2 and TRBJ1-2, with a weak D call TRBD1 (5 bases). Trimming shortened V by 0 bases and J by 0 bases, and 11 bases separated the two germline ends. Germline V CDR1 and CDR2: LGHNA, YNFKEQ. The CDR3 sequence is 16 residues long. The DNA of the CDR3 is TGTGCCAGCAGCCAAGATAACTCAGGGACTAACTATGGCTACACCTTC. Residues: CASSQDNSGTNYGYTF.

This chain links TRBV6-5 with TRBJ2-3, with TRBD1 as a possible D gene (5 bases). V lost 10 bases and J lost 5, with 10 bases in between. This CDR3 spans 11 amino acids. CDR1 is MNHEY and CDR2 is SVGAGI in the germline V gene. In DNA form, the CDR3 reads TGTGCCACTGCCCAGGGAGATACGCAGTATTTT. Encoded protein: CATAQGDTQYF.